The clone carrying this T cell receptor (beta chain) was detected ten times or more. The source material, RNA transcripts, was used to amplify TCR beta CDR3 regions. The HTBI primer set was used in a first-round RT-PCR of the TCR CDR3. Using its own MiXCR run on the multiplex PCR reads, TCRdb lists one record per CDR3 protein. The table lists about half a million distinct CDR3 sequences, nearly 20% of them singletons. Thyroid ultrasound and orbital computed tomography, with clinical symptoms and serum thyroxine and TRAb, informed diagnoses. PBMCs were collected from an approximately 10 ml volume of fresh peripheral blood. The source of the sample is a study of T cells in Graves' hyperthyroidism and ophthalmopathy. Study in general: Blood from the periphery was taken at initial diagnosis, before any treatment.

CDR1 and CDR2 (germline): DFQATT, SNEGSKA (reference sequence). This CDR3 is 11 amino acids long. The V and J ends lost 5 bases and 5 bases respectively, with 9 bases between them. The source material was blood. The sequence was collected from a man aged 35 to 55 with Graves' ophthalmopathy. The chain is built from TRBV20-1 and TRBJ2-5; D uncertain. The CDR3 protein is CSAEAQETQYF. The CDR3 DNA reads TGCAGTGCTGAGGCGCAGGAGACCCAGTACTTC.